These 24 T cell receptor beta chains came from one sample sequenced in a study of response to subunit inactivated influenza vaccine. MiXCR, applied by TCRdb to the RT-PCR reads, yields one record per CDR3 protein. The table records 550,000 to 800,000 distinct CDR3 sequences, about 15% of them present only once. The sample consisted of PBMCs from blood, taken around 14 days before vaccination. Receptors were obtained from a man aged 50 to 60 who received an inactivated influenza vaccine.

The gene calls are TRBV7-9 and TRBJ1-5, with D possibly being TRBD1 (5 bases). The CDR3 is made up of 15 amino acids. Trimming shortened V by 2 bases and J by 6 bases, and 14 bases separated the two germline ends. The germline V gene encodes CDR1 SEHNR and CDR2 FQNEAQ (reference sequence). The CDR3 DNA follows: TGTGCCAGCAGCTTAACGGGGGATGAAGGTCAGCCCCAGCATTTT. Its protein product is CASSLTGDEGQPQHF.

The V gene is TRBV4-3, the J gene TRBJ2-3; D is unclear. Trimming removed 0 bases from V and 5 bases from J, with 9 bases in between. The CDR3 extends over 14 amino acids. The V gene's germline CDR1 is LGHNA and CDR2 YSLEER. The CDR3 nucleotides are TGCGCCAGCAGCCAAGATATGGGAATAGATACGCAGTATTTT. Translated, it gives CASSQDMGIDTQYF.

CDR3 in amino acids: CASSYGTGAGQPQHF. The CDR3 DNA follows: TGTGCCAGCAGTTACGGGACAGGGGCCGGTCAGCCCCAGCATTTT. The rearrangement uses TRBV6-2 or TRBV6-3 and TRBJ1-5, with 10 bases lining up with TRBD1. Germline CDR1 and CDR2: MNHEY and SVGEGT. CDR3 length equals 15 residues. The ends lost 2 bases at V and 6 bases at J; junction bases unmatched: 4.

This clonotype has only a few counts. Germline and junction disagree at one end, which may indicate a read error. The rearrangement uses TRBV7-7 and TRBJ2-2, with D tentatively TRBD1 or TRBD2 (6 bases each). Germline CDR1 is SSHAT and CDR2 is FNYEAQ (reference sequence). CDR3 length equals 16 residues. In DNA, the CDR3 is TGTGCTAGCAGCTTAGGCAGGGGAGGTATCACCGGGGAGCTGTTTTTT. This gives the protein CASSLGRGGITGELFF.

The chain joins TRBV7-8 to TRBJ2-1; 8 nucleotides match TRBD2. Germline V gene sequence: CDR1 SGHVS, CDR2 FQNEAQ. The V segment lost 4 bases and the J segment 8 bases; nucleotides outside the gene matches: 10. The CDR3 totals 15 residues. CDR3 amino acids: CASSSPRGGRDEQFF. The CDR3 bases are TGTGCCAGCAGCTCCCCCCGGGGGGGGAGGGATGAGCAGTTCTTC.

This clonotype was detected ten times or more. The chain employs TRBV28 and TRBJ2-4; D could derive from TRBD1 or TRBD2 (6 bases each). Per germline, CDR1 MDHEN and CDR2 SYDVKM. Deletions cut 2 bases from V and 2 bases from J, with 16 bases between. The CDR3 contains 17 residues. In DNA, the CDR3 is TGTGCCAGCAGTTTAGTATCCCAGGGGAGGACCAAAAACATTCAGTACTTC. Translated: CASSLVSQGRTKNIQYF.

The CDR3, as DNA: TGCGCCAGCAGCTTGAACAAGTTGGAGACCCAGTACTTC. Translation: CASSLNKLETQYF. The J gene is TRBJ2-5, the V gene TRBV5-1; no definite D call. Germline CDR1 reads SGHRS; CDR2 reads YFSETQ. The CDR3 is made up of 13 amino acids. Between the trimmed V and J ends, which lost 1 base and 5 bases, there was a span of 9 bases.

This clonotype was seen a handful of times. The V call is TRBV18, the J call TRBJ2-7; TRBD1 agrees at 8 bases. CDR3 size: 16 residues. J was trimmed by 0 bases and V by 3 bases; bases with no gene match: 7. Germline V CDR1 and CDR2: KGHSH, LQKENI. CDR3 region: CASSPGTGYHSYEQYF. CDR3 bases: TGTGCCAGCTCACCTGGGACAGGTTACCACTCCTACGAGCAGTACTTC.

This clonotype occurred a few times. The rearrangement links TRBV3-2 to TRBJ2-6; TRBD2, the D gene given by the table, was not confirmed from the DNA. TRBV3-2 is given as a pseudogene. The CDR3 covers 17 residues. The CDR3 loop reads CASSPYPQVIGANVLTF. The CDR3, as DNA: TGTGCCAGCAGCCCCTACCCTCAGGTAATTGGGGCCAACGTCCTGACTTTC.

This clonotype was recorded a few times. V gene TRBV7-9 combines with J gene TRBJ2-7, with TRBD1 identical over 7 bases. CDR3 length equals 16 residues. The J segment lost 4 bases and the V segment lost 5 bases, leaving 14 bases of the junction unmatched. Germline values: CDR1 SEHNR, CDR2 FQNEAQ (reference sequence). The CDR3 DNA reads TGTGCCAGCAGCCGGCCATACGGGACAGAAAATTACGAGCAGTACTTC. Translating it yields CASSRPYGTENYEQYF.

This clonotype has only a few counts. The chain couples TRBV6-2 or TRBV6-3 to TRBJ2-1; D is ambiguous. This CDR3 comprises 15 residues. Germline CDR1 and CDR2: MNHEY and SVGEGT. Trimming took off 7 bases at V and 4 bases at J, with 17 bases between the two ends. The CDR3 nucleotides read TGTGCCAGCACGGGTCATAGTATGGGGTACAATGAGCAGTTCTTC. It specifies CASTGHSMGYNEQFF.

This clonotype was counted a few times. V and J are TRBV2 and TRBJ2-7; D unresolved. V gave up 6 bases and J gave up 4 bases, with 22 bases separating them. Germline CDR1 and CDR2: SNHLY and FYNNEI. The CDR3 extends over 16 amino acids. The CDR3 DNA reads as TGTGCCAGCAGCCTGCGGACCGTGACTGATGGGTACGAGCAGTACTTC. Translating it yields CASSLRTVTDGYEQYF.

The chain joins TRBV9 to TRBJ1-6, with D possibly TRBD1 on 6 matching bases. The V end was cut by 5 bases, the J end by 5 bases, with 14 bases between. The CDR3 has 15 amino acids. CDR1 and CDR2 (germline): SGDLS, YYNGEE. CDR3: CASSGGGDNNSPLHF. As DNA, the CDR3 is TGTGCCAGCAGTGGAGGGGGGGACAATAATTCACCCCTCCACTTT.

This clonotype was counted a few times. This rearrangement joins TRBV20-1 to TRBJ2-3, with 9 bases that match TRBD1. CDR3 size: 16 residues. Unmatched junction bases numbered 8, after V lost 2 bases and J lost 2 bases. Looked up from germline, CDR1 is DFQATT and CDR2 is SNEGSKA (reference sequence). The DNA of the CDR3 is TGCAGTGCTAGAAATCCTACAGGGGGCGTCACAGATACGCAGTATTTT. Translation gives CSARNPTGGVTDTQYF.

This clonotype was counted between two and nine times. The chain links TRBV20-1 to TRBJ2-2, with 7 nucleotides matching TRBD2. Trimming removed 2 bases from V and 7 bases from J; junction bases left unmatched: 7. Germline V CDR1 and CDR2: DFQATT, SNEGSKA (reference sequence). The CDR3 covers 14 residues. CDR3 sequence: CSARHLERGGELFF. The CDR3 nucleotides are TGCAGTGCTAGACACTTAGAGCGGGGCGGGGAGCTGTTTTTT.

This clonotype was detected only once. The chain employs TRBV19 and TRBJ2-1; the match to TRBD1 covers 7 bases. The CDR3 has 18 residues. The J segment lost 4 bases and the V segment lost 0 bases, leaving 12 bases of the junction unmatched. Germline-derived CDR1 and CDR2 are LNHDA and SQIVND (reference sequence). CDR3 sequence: CASSIDHYGTDQYNEQFF. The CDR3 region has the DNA TGTGCCAGTAGTATAGATCATTACGGGACAGATCAATACAATGAGCAGTTCTTC.

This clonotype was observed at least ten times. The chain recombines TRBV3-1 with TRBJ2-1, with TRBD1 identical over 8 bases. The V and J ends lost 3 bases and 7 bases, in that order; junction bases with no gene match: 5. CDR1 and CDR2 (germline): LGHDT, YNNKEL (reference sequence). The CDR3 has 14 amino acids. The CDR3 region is CASSHPDRENEQFF. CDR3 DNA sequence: TGTGCCAGCAGCCATCCGGACAGGGAGAATGAGCAGTTCTTC.

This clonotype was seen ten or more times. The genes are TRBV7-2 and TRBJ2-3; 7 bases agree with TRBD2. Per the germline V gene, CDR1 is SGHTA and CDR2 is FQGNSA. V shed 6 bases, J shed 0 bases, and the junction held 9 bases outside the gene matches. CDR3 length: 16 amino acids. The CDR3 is CASRRELAQSTDTQYF. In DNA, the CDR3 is TGTGCCAGCAGGCGTGAACTAGCGCAAAGCACAGATACGCAGTATTTT.

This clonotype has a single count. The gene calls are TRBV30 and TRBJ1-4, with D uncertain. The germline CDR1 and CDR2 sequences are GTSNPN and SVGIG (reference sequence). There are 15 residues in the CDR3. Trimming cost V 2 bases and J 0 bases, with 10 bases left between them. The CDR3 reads CAWSRTGATNEKLFF. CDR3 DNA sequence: TGTGCCTGGAGTCGGACGGGTGCAACTAATGAAAAACTGTTTTTT.

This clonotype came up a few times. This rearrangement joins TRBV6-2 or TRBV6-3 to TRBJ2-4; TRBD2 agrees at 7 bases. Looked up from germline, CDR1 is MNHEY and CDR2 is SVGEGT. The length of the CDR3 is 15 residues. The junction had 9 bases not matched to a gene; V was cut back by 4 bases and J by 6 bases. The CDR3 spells CASSFSGGTLNIQYF. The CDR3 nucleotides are TGTGCCAGCAGTTTCTCGGGGGGAACCTTAAACATTCAGTACTTC.

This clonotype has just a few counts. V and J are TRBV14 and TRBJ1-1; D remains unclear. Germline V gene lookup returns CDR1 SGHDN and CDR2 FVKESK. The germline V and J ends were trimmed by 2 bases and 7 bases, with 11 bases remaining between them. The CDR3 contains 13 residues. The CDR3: CASSQIQTGEAFF. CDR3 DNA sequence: TGTGCCAGCAGCCAAATCCAGACTGGTGAAGCTTTCTTT.

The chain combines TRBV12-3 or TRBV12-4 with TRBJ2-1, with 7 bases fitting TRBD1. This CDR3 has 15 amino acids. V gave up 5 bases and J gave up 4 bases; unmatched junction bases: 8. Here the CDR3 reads CASSPRTGNYNEQFF. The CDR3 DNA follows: TGTGCCAGCAGTCCGAGGACAGGAAATTACAATGAGCAGTTCTTC.

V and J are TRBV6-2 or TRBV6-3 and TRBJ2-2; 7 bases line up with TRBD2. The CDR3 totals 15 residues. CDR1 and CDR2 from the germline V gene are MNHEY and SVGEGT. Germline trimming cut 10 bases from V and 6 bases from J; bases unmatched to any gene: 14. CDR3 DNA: TGTGCCAACCCCTTTCCCGGGACTACAGCCGGGGAGCTGTTTTTT. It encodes CANPFPGTTAGELFF.

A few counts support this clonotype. For the CDR3, the DNA is TGCGCCAGTGGGTGGGACACTACCTACGAGCAGTACTTC. Protein sequence: CASGWDTTYEQYF. V gene TRBV5-1 combines with J gene TRBJ2-7; a weak D match, TRBD1 (6 bases). Trimming removed 8 bases at V and 2 bases at J, with 14 bases between. This CDR3 contains 13 residues. The V gene's germline CDR1 is SGHRS and CDR2 YFSETQ.